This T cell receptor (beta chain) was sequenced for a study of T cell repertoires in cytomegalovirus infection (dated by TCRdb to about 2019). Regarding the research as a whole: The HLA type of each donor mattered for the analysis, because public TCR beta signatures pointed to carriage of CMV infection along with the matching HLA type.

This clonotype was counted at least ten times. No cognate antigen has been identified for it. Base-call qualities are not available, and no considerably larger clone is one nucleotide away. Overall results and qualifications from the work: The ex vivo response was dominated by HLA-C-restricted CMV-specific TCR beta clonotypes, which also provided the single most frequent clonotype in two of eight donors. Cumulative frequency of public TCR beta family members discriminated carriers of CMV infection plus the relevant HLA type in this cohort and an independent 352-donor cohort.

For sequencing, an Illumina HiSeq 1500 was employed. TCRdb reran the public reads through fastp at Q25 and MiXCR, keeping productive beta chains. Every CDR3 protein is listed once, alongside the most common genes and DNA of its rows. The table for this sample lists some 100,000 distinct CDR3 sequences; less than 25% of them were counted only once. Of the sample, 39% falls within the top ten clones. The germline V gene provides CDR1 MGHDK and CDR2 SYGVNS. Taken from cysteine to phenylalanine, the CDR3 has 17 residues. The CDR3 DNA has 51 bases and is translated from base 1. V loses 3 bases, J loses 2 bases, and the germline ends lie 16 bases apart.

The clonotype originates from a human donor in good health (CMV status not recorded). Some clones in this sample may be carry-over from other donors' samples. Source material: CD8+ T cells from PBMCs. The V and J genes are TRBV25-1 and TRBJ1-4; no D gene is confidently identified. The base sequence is TGTGCCAGCAGTGACACTTCGGGCAGGACCACTAATGAAAAACTGTTTTTT. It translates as CASSDTSGRTTNEKLFF.